A selection of T cell receptor beta chains follows, all from one sample in a study of blood T cells in healthy people across ages. TCRdb itself ran the 5' RACE reads through MiXCR, one entry per CDR3 protein. Here the sample spans about 1,800,000 distinct CDR3 sequences, roughly 27% being singletons. The sequenced sample consisted of blood. Source of these receptors: a woman in her 30s in good health. CDR3s include the opening cysteine and the closing phenylalanine or tryptophan. D genes are given only for firm matches. Clone size, where shown, is once, few, many, or a class for clones that have expanded.

v_call: TRBV20-1; clone_size: many; d_call: NA; j_call: TRBJ1-5; cdr3_nt: TGCAGTGCTAGGGAAGTGGGCAATCAGCCCCAGCATTTT; cdr3_aa: CSAREVGNQPQHF
v_call: TRBV12-3/TRBV12-4; clone_size: few; d_call: NA; j_call: TRBJ2-4; cdr3_nt: TGTGCCAGCAGTTTAGCCGGGGTGGAAAACATTCAGTACTTC; cdr3_aa: CASSLAGVENIQYF
v_call: TRBV5-5; clone_size: few; d_call: NA; j_call: TRBJ2-6; cdr3_nt: TGTGCCAGCAGCTTGGCCCCCGTTACCTCTGGGACCAACGTCCTGACTTTC; cdr3_aa: CASSLAPVTSGTNVLTF
v_call: TRBV6-6; clone_size: few; d_call: NA; j_call: TRBJ2-2; cdr3_nt: TGTGCCAGCAGTTATCCAGGGACGAACGCGAACACCGGGGAGCTGTTTTTT; cdr3_aa: CASSYPGTNANTGELFF
v_call: TRBV12-5; clone_size: once; d_call: NA; j_call: TRBJ1-2; cdr3_nt: TGTGCTAGTGGTCCCCCGACAGTAAACTATGGCTACACCTTC; cdr3_aa: CASGPPTVNYGYTF
v_call: TRBV12-3/TRBV12-4; clone_size: many; d_call: NA; j_call: TRBJ1-2; cdr3_nt: TGTGCCAGCAGTCCAACGCTGGACTATGGCTACACCTTC; cdr3_aa: CASSPTLDYGYTF
v_call: TRBV9; clone_size: NA; d_call: TRBD1; j_call: TRBJ1-2; cdr3_nt: TGTGCCAGCAGCCACGACAGGGCAGCGAACTATGGCTACACCTTC; cdr3_aa: CASSHDRAANYGYTF
v_call: TRBV7-9; clone_size: NA; d_call: NA; j_call: TRBJ2-7; cdr3_nt: TGTGCCAGCAGCTACCTCCCACTAGCTTACGAGCAGTACTTC; cdr3_aa: CASSYLPLAYEQYF
v_call: TRBV2; clone_size: few; d_call: NA; j_call: TRBJ2-2; cdr3_nt: TGTGCCAGCAGTGAAGGAAGGGTGGTCACCGGGGAGCTGTTTTTT; cdr3_aa: CASSEGRVVTGELFF
v_call: TRBV20-1; clone_size: many; d_call: NA; j_call: TRBJ1-2; cdr3_nt: TGCAGTGCTAGAGATAACTTTATTGGCTACACCTTC; cdr3_aa: CSARDNFIGYTF
v_call: TRBV4-2; clone_size: few; d_call: NA; j_call: TRBJ2-2; cdr3_nt: TGTGCCAGCACGGGAGGGGACAGGAACACCGGGGAGCTGTTTTTT; cdr3_aa: CASTGGDRNTGELFF
v_call: TRBV7-9; clone_size: many; d_call: NA; j_call: TRBJ2-4; cdr3_nt: TGTGCCAGCAGCCCCCCGTGGGTGCTAGCCAAAAACATTCAGTACTTC; cdr3_aa: CASSPPWVLAKNIQYF
v_call: TRBV29-1; clone_size: many; d_call: NA; j_call: TRBJ2-3; cdr3_nt: TGCAGCGTTGAGTCGGGGAGTATGAGCACAGATACGCAGTATTTT; cdr3_aa: CSVESGSMSTDTQYF